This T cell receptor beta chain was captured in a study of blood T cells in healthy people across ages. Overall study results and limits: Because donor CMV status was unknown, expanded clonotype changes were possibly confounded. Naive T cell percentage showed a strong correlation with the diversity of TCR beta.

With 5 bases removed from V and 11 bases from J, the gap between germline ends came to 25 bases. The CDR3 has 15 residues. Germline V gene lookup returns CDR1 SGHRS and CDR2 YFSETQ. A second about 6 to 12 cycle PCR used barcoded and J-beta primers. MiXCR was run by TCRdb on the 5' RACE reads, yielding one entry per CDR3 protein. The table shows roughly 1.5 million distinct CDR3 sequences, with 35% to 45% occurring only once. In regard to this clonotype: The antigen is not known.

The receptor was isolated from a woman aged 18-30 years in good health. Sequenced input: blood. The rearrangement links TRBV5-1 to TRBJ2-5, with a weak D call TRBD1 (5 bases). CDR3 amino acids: CASSSTWGSYNEQYF. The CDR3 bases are TGCGCCAGCAGTTCTACCTGGGGCTCCTACAATGAGCAGTACTTC.